Here is one T cell receptor beta chain with its context. The antigen remains unidentified. The data were taken from a study of T cell responses to AZD1222 COVID-19 vaccine. General observations from the study: Mapped onto spike, vaccine-associated CD4 TCRs spanned it and were dominant at 160-218 and 743-854. Seropositive AZD1222 recipients at baseline numbered only five to seven. None of the repertoires were sampled until the peak T cell response had passed. Donors, mostly white British, included more females; clonal diversity was possibly underestimated.

Repertoires were generated with immunoSEQ multiplex PCR, while TCRdb's copy carries only in-frame clones and drops some. The table shows over 150,000 clones, with 87% occurring only once. The TCR originated in an adult who received the AZD1222 COVID-19 vaccine. The specimen was peripheral blood, collected 28 days after the second AZD1222 dose.

CDR3 coding DNA: TGTGCCAGTAGTATGGGCAGCAGGTACTACGAGCAGTACTTC. It is translated as CASSMGSRYYEQYF. The chain is built from TRBV19 and TRBJ2-7; no clear D. CDR1 and CDR2 (germline): LNHDA, SQIVND (reference sequence). The length of the CDR3 is 14 residues. The V end was cut by 3 bases, the J end by 3 bases, with 12 bases between.